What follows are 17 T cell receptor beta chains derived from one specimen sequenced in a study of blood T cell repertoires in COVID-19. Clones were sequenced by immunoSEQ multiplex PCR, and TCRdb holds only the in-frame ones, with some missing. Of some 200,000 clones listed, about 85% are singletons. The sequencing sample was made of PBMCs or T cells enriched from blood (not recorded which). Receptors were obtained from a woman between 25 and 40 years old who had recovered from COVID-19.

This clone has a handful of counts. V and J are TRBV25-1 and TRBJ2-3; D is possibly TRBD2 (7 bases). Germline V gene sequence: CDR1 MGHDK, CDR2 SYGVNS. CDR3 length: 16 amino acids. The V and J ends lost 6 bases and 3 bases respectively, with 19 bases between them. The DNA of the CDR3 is TGTGCCAGCAGCTCGATCGGGGGGCTCGGGACAGATACGCAGTATTTT. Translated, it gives CASSSIGGLGTDTQYF.

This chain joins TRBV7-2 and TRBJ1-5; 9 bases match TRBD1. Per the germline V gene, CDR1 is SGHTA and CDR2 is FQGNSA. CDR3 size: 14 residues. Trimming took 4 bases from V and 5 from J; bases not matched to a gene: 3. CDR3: CASSSTGGHQPQHF. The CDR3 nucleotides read TGTGCCAGCAGCTCCACAGGGGGCCATCAGCCCCAGCATTTT.

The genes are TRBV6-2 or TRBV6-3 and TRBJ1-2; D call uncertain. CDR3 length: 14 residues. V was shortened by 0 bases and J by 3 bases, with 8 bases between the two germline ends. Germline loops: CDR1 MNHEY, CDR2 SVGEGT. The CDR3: CASSYSNSYYGYTF. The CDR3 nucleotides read TGTGCCAGCAGTTACTCTAACTCATACTATGGCTACACCTTC.

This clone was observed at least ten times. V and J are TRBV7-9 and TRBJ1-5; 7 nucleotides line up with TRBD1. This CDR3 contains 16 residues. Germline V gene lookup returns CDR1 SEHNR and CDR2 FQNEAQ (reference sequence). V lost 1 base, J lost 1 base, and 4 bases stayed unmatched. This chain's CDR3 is CASSLGDRISNQPQHF. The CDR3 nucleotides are TGTGCCAGCAGCTTAGGGGACAGAATAAGCAATCAGCCCCAGCATTTT.

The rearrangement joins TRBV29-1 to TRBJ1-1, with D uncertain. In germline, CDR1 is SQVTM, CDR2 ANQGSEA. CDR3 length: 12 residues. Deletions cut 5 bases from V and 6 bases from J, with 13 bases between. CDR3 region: CSVSVGVPEAFF. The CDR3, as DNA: TGCAGCGTTTCGGTCGGGGTCCCTGAAGCTTTCTTT.

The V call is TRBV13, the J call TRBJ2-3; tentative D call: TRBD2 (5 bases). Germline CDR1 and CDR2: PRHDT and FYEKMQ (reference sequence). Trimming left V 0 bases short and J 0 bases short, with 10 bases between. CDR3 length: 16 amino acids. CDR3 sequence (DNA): TGTGCCAGCAGCTTAGGGCCGGAGGCTAGCACAGATACGCAGTATTTT. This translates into CASSLGPEASTDTQYF.

CDR3 coding DNA: TGTGCCACCGAGATTCAGACAGGGAGCGGCGAGCAGTACTTC. Translating gives CATEIQTGSGEQYF. V gene TRBV30 combines with J gene TRBJ2-7; TRBD1 aligns across 7 bases. The V gene's germline CDR1 is GTSNPN and CDR2 SVGIG (reference sequence). V lost 8 bases to trimming and J lost 6 bases; unmatched junction nucleotides: 16. This CDR3 comprises 14 residues.

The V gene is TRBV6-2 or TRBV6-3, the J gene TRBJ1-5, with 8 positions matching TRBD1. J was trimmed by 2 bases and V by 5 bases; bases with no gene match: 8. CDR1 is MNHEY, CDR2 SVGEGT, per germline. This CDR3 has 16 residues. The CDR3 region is CASSTRTGPGNQPQHF. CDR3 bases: TGTGCCAGCAGTACTAGGACAGGGCCGGGCAATCAGCCCCAGCATTTT.

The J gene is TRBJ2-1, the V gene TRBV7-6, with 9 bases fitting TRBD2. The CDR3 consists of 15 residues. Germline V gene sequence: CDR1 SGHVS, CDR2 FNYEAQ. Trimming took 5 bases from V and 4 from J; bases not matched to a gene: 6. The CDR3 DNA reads TGTGCCAGCAGCCCGAGACTAGCGGTTTACAATGAGCAGTTCTTC. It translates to CASSPRLAVYNEQFF. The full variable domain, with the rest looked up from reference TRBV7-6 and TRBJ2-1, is GAGVSQSPRYKVTKRGQDVALRCDPISGHVSLYWYRQALGQGPEFLTYFNYEAQQDKSGLPNDRFSAERPEGSISTLTIQRTEQRDSAMYRCASSPRLAVYNEQFFGPGTRLTVL.

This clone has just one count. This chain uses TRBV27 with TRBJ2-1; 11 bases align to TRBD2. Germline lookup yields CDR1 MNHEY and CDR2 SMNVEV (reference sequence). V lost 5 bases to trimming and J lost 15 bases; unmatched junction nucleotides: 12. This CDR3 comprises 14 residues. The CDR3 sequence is CASSPYSGRALPFF. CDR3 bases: TGTGCCAGCAGTCCCTATAGCGGGAGGGCCTTACCGTTCTTC.

CDR3 residues: CASSPTSGPVNEQFF. DNA for the CDR3: TGTGCCAGCAGCCCGACTAGCGGGCCGGTTAATGAGCAGTTCTTC. The rearrangement joins TRBV3-1 (or the pseudogene TRBV3-2) to TRBJ2-1, with 10 bases fitting TRBD2. The CDR3 extends over 15 amino acids. Germline V CDR1 and CDR2: LGHDT, YNNKEL (reference sequence). Unmatched junction bases numbered 7, after V lost 4 bases and J lost 7 bases.

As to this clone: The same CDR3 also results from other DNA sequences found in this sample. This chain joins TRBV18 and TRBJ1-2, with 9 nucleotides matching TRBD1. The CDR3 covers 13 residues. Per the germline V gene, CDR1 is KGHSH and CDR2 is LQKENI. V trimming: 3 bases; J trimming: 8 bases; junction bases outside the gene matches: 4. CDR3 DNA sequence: TGTGCCAGCTCACCGGGACAGGGACGAGGCTACACCTTC. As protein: CASSPGQGRGYTF. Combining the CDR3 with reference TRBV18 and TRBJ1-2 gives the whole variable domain NAGVMQNPRHLVRRRGQEARLRCSPMKGHSHVYWYRQLPEEGLKFMVYLQKENIIDESGMPKERFSAEFPKEGPSILRIQQVVRGDSAAYFCASSPGQGRGYTFGSGTRLTVV.

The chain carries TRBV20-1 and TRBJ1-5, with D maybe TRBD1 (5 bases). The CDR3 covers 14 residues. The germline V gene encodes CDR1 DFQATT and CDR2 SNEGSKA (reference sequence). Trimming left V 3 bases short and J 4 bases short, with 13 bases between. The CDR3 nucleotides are TGCAGTGCTAGTGGGCAGGGAACGAATCAGCCCCAGCATTTT. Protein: CSASGQGTNQPQHF.

DNA of the CDR3: TGCGCCAGCAGCCAAGGACTACCGGTCCTTTTCTCTGGAAACACCATATATTTT. Translated: CASSQGLPVLFSGNTIYF. The chain couples TRBV4-3 to TRBJ1-3; D unclear. Germline-derived CDR1 and CDR2 are LGHNA and YSLEER. CDR3 length: 18 amino acids. Trimming cost V 1 base and J 0 bases, with 16 bases left between them.

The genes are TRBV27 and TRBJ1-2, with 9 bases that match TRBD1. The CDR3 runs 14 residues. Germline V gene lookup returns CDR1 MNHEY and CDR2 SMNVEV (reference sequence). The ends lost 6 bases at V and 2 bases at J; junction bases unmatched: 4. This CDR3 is CASRRTGGNYGYTF. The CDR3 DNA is TGTGCCAGCAGGAGAACAGGGGGCAACTATGGCTACACCTTC.

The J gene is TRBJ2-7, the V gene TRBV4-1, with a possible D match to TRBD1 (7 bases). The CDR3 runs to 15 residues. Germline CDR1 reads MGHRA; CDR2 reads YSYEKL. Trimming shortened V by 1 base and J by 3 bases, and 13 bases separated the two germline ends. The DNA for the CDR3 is TGCGCCAGCAGCCAAGTGGGCCAGGGGGGCTACGAGCAGTACTTC. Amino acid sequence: CASSQVGQGGYEQYF.

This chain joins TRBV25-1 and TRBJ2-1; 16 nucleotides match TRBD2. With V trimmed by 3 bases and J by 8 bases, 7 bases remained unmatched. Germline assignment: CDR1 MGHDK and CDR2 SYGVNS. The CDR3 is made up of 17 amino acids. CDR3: CASSDPGLAGGIDEQFF. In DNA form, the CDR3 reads TGTGCCAGCAGTGATCCGGGACTAGCGGGAGGGATCGATGAGCAGTTCTTC.